This T cell receptor beta chain was found in a study of T cell responses to AZD1222 COVID-19 vaccine. Study-wide results and limits: The repertoires were collected only after the peak T cell response. Targets within unmutated variant regions were reportedly found for nearly half of spike-specific TCRs.

Measured with immunoSEQ multiplex PCR; TCRdb has only the in-frame clones, and not every one. The sample holds roughly 140,000 clones, about 81% seen once. With respect to this clone: Its matching antigen is unknown.

Trimming took 4 bases from V and 3 from J; bases not matched to a gene: 5. Germline CDR1 and CDR2: SGHTA and FQGNSA. This CDR3 contains 14 residues. The TCR originated in an adult in good health. The chain is built from TRBV7-2 and TRBJ2-7; 8 bases align to TRBD1. The sample here was peripheral blood, taken on day 0 of MenACWY control vaccination. CDR3 nucleotides: TGTGCCAGCAGCTCCGGGACAGGTTTCTACGAGCAGTACTTC. This codes for CASSSGTGFYEQYF.